This is a list of T cell receptor beta chains from one sample in a study of cytomegalovirus exposure and HLA in healthy donors. Sequencing was performed with immunoSEQ multiplex PCR; in TCRdb, only in-frame clones are kept and a portion is missing. The sample consists of tens of thousands of clones, 55% to 70% of them appearing once. Sequenced: PBMCs. The source of these receptors is a woman in her thirties or forties in good health and CMV-seropositive. Both conserved end residues are part of each CDR3. A D gene is named only where the DNA matches it firmly. Not every row has a clone size; where given, it reads once, few, many or a size class.

cdr3_nt cdr3_aa j_call cdr3_length d_call v_call clone_size
TGTGCCAGCTCACCGGCCAACCGGGCTGAAGCTTTCTTT CASSPANRAEAFF TRBJ1-1 13 NA TRBV18 NA
TGTGCCAGCAGGGTGGGGCCGAACTATGGCTACACCTTC CASRVGPNYGYTF TRBJ1-2 13 NA TRBV28 NA
TGTGCCAGCAGCCCTGACTTGGCTGAAGCTTTCTTT CASSPDLAEAFF TRBJ1-1 12 NA TRBV7-9 NA
TGTGCCAGCAGCGCATTCGGGAATGAGCAGTTCTTC CASSAFGNEQFF TRBJ2-1 12 NA TRBV7-8 NA
TGTGCCAGTAAGCCCGGGACAGACCACTATGGCTACACCTTC CASKPGTDHYGYTF TRBJ1-2 14 TRBD1 TRBV19 few
TGCGCCAGCAGCCAAATACAGGGGACCCCCTACGAGCAGTACTTC CASSQIQGTPYEQYF TRBJ2-7 15 TRBD1 TRBV4-1 few
TGTGCCAGCAGTTTTGGGGCCAGGTCCTATGGCTACACCTTC CASSFGARSYGYTF TRBJ1-2 14 NA TRBV28 NA
TGCGCCAGCAGCCAAGTGGACAGGGTAGCAAGTGGCTACACCTTC CASSQVDRVASGYTF TRBJ1-2 15 TRBD1 TRBV4-3 NA
TGTGCCACCGGGACAGGGGGACAAGAGACCCAGTACTTC CATGTGGQETQYF TRBJ2-5 13 TRBD1 TRBV19 NA
TGCGCCAGCAGAGCGGCGGGAGAGTACAATGAGCAGTTCTTC CASRAAGEYNEQFF TRBJ2-1 14 TRBD2 TRBV5-1 NA
TGTGCCAGCAGCCCGGGGAGCGGGAGGGCAGGGGAGCAGTACTTC CASSPGSGRAGEQYF TRBJ2-7 15 TRBD2 TRBV11-2 few
TGTGCCAGCAGCTTCGGACTAGCGGAAGGACAAGAGACCCAGTACTTC CASSFGLAEGQETQYF TRBJ2-5 16 TRBD2 TRBV7-7 NA
TGTGCCAGCAGCTCCCCCGACACTGAAGCTTTCTTT CASSSPDTEAFF TRBJ1-1 12 NA TRBV7-2 few
TGTGCCAGCGCCGGAGTTACGCGGGGCTACACCTTC CASAGVTRGYTF TRBJ1-2 12 NA TRBV28 NA
TGTGCCAGCAGTTACAGCTACGAGCAGTACTTC CASSYSYEQYF TRBJ2-7 11 NA TRBV11-2 NA
TGCGCCAGCAGCCCGGGACTAAGCGCGGACAATGAGCAGTTCTTC CASSPGLSADNEQFF TRBJ2-1 15 TRBD2 TRBV4-3 NA
TGTGCCAGCAATAATGCGGTCGGGACTTCTAGCACAGATACGCAGTATTTT CASNNAVGTSSTDTQYF TRBJ2-3 17 NA TRBV9 NA
TGCGCCAGCAGCTTGGCTACAGGGGTAGAGACCCAGTACTTC CASSLATGVETQYF TRBJ2-5 14 TRBD1 TRBV5-1 NA
TGTGCCAGCACTCCCCCGGGGGCTAGCGGGTTTTACGAGCAGTACTTC CASTPPGASGFYEQYF TRBJ2-7 16 TRBD2 TRBV28 NA
TGTGCCAGCAGCTTGGTACAGGGGAGGAGTGGCTACACCTTC CASSLVQGRSGYTF TRBJ1-2 14 TRBD1 TRBV5-4 NA
TGTGCCAGCAGTTTACGGGGGTATAGGACTGAAGCTTTCTTT CASSLRGYRTEAFF TRBJ1-1 14 NA TRBV28 few
TGTGCCAGCAGCTTTCCGCAGGGTTCCACCGGGGAGCTGTTTTTT CASSFPQGSTGELFF TRBJ2-2 15 NA TRBV7-2 NA
TGTGCCAGCGCGCCCGGGTTTTTAGCTTCGTTCTCTGGAAACACCATATATTTT CASAPGFLASFSGNTIYF TRBJ1-3 18 NA TRBV28 NA
TGTGCCAGCAGCTTCCAGGGGGCCTACGAGCAGTACTTC CASSFQGAYEQYF TRBJ2-7 13 TRBD1 TRBV5-6 NA
TGCGCCAGCAGCTCCACGGGAACTAACTATGGCTACACCTTC CASSSTGTNYGYTF TRBJ1-2 14 NA TRBV4-3 few
TGCGCCAGCCGGCTCTCGGGGGGCGTAGGTGTAGCTTTCTTT CASRLSGGVGVAFF TRBJ1-1 14 NA TRBV10-1 NA
TGTGCCAGCAGCTTATTAGGGACAGGGTCTGAAGCTTTCTTT CASSLLGTGSEAFF TRBJ1-1 14 TRBD1 TRBV7-3 few
TGCGCCAGCAGCTTGTTGGCAGGCCCGTCCTACGAGCAGTACTTC CASSLLAGPSYEQYF TRBJ2-7 15 NA TRBV5-1 NA